The rows below give T cell receptor beta chains drawn from one sample of a study of control samples from healthy donors and cancer patients. TCRdb's copy holds only in-frame clones and misses some; the assay was immunoSEQ multiplex PCR. The profile covers 100,000 to 150,000 clones, with roughly 87% appearing a single time and more than 8% taken by the ten largest. Sequenced input: blood. These receptors came from a man in his forties in good health. The CDR3 runs from the conserved cysteine through the conserved F or W. D genes are given only for firm matches. Not every row has a clone size; where given, it reads once, few, many or a size class.

clone_size,j_call,d_call,v_call,cdr3_nt,cdr3_aa
-,TRBJ1-5,-,TRBV5-4,TGTGCCAGCAGTTCGCAGGGTCAGCCCCAGCATTTT,CASSSQGQPQHF
-,TRBJ1-2,TRBD1,TRBV2,TGTGCCAGCAGTCTTACAGGGGACTGGAACGGCTACACCTTC,CASSLTGDWNGYTF
-,TRBJ2-1,TRBD2,TRBV6-5,TGTGCCAGCACGCGGACTAGAGATAACAATGAGCAGTTCTTC,CASTRTRDNNEQFF
-,TRBJ2-1,-,TRBV7-2,TGTGCCAGCAGCTTAGTTTTCGGAGACAATGAGCAGTTCTTC,CASSLVFGDNEQFF
-,TRBJ2-1,-,TRBV9,TGTGCCAGCAGCGATTCTAGCGAGGGGTTGAATGAGCAGTTCTTC,CASSDSSEGLNEQFF
-,TRBJ2-2,-,TRBV7-2,TGTGCCAGCAGTCTACAGGGCACCGGGGAGCTGTTTTTT,CASSLQGTGELFF
-,TRBJ2-1,TRBD2,TRBV24-1,TGTGCCACCAGTTGGCGGGGGGACCGGGATGAGCAGTTCTTC,CATSWRGDRDEQFF
-,TRBJ2-3,-,TRBV25-1,TGTGCCAGCAGGAACGCGGGGGCGGCAGATACGCAGTATTTT,CASRNAGAADTQYF
-,TRBJ2-7,-,TRBV11-2,TGTGCCAGCAGCCTACGGACAAGTTCCCACGAGCAGTACTTC,CASSLRTSSHEQYF
-,TRBJ1-3,-,TRBV10-1,TGCGCCAGCAGTGAGTCGGATCTCTACTCTGGAAACACCATATATTTT,CASSESDLYSGNTIYF
once,TRBJ1-5,-,TRBV30,TGTGCCTGGAACTTTCAGCCCCAGCATTTT,CAWNFQPQHF
-,TRBJ2-1,-,TRBV14,TGTGCCAGCAGCCAAGTGACAGTCGCCTACAATGAGCAGTTCTTC,CASSQVTVAYNEQFF
-,TRBJ1-1,-,TRBV4-2,TGTGCCAGCAGCAAGCGGACAGTGGTGGACACTGAAGCTTTCTTT,CASSKRTVVDTEAFF
-,TRBJ1-2,TRBD1,TRBV7-9,TGTGCCAGCAGCCTTACAGGGGTGGACTATGGCTACACCTTC,CASSLTGVDYGYTF
-,TRBJ1-5,-,TRBV6-2/TRBV6-3,TGTGCCAGCAGTTACCGAGGGATCAGCAATCAGCCCCAGCATTTT,CASSYRGISNQPQHF
-,TRBJ1-1,TRBD1,TRBV7-2,TGTGCCAGCAGCTTAGACAGACATCAGGGGGCGGTCACTGAAGCTTTCTTT,CASSLDRHQGAVTEAFF
-,TRBJ1-6,-,TRBV2,TGTGCCAGCACTAAGCGCCACGGCCTAAATTCACCCCTCCACTTT,CASTKRHGLNSPLHF
once,TRBJ1-1,-,TRBV27,TGTGCCAGCAGTCTCCAGGGGCTAAACACTGAAGCTTTCTTT,CASSLQGLNTEAFF
-,TRBJ2-3,TRBD2,TRBV2,TGTGCCAGCAGTGAACTAGCGGGGGGGCTCGGTACGCAGTATTTT,CASSELAGGLGTQYF
once,TRBJ1-2,-,TRBV19,TGTGCCAGTAGTATCCAGGCTGGTGACTATGGCTACACCTTC,CASSIQAGDYGYTF
few,TRBJ1-3,-,TRBV2,TGTGCCAGCAGTGCAGGGAACACCATATATTTT,CASSAGNTIYF
-,TRBJ1-5,TRBD1,TRBV27,TGTGCCAGCAGTCTCGGACAGGGGGCTCAGCCCCAGCATTTT,CASSLGQGAQPQHF
-,TRBJ1-1,TRBD1,TRBV5-1,TGCGCCAGCAGCGCGGACAGGGGGCGGAGAACTGAAGCTTTCTTT,CASSADRGRRTEAFF
-,TRBJ1-5,-,TRBV15,TGTGCCACCTGGCCGGGGAGCAATCAGCCCCAGCATTTT,CATWPGSNQPQHF
-,TRBJ1-6,-,TRBV7-8,TGTGCCAGCAGCTTATTCGGACAGAATACCTATAATTCACCCCTCCACTTT,CASSLFGQNTYNSPLHF
-,TRBJ2-2,TRBD1,TRBV24-1,TGTGCCACCAGTGATTTCCTGGGACAGGGGAACACCGGGGAGCTGTTTTTT,CATSDFLGQGNTGELFF
-,TRBJ1-5,TRBD1,TRBV12-5,TGTGCTAGTGCTTCTCGGCAGGGGGCCGATCAGCCCCAGCATTTT,CASASRQGADQPQHF
-,TRBJ2-3,TRBD2,TRBV5-1,TGCGCCAGCAGCTTGGTAGCGGGGGGGCCGGGGAACACGCAGTATTTT,CASSLVAGGPGNTQYF
-,TRBJ2-5,-,TRBV11-3,TGTGCCAGCAGCCCCTTAGACAGCCAAGGGGAGACCCAGTACTTC,CASSPLDSQGETQYF
-,TRBJ2-7,TRBD1,TRBV7-2,TGTGCCAGCAGCTTGACAGGGATCTCCTACGAGCAGTACTTC,CASSLTGISYEQYF
-,TRBJ2-5,-,TRBV9,TGTGCCAGCAACCCGGGACCCCGACAAGAGACCCAGTACTTC,CASNPGPRQETQYF
-,TRBJ1-1,-,TRBV10-3,TGTGCCATCAGTGAGCGGGGACCGATGAACACTGAAGCTTTCTTT,CAISERGPMNTEAFF
few,TRBJ1-1,-,TRBV3-1/TRBV3-2,TGTGCCAGCAGCCAAGTACAAGCCCTCATGAACACTGAAGCTTTCTTT,CASSQVQALMNTEAFF
-,TRBJ2-3,TRBD1,TRBV2,TGTGCCAGCTCACAGGGGGGAGATACGCAGTATTTT,CASSQGGDTQYF
-,TRBJ1-3,-,TRBV7-9,TGTGCCAGCAGCACGGGGGGATTCTCTGGAAACACCATATATTTT,CASSTGGFSGNTIYF
-,TRBJ2-3,-,TRBV5-6,TGTGCCAGCAGCTTGTGGTTCGGGTCTAGAGGAGATACGCAGTATTTT,CASSLWFGSRGDTQYF
few,TRBJ1-4,TRBD1,TRBV18,TGTGCCAGCTCACCACTCGTTTGGACAGGGGGTAATGAAAAACTGTTTTTT,CASSPLVWTGGNEKLFF
-,TRBJ1-4,-,TRBV11-3,TGTGCCAGCAGCTTAGATAGGCTGCCTAATGAAAAACTGTTTTTT,CASSLDRLPNEKLFF
-,TRBJ1-2,TRBD1,TRBV5-1,TGCGCCACCCGCCCCCGGGGACAGGGGGCGAACAACTATGGCTACACCTTC,CATRPRGQGANNYGYTF
-,TRBJ1-2,-,TRBV6-6,TGTGCCAGCAGGCCCCAGGGGATCGCCTATGGCTACACCTTC,CASRPQGIAYGYTF
-,TRBJ1-1,-,TRBV5-1,TGCGCCAGCAGCCCCCAGGGGACTGAAGCTTTCTTT,CASSPQGTEAFF
-,TRBJ2-5,TRBD2,TRBV3-1/TRBV3-2,TGTGCCAGCAGCCAAGAACTACTAGCGGGGGGGCGGGAGACCCAGTACTTC,CASSQELLAGGRETQYF
-,TRBJ1-2,-,TRBV7-2,TGTGCCAGCAGCTTAGCGCCGGGGACGAACTATGGCTACACCTTC,CASSLAPGTNYGYTF
-,TRBJ2-2,-,TRBV7-7,TGTGCCAGCAGCTTTATCAACACCGGGGAGCTGTTTTTT,CASSFINTGELFF
-,TRBJ2-3,TRBD2,TRBV5-1,TGCGCCAGCAGTTCACTAGCGGGGGGCACAGATACGCAGTATTTT,CASSSLAGGTDTQYF
-,TRBJ1-1,TRBD1,TRBV18,TGTGCCAGCTCACCACCTACAGGGGCCGCTGAAGCTTTCTTT,CASSPPTGAAEAFF
few,TRBJ1-6,TRBD1,TRBV19,TGTGCCAGTAATTCAGGGGGCACCGGTTCACCCCTCCACTTT,CASNSGGTGSPLHF
medium-sized,TRBJ1-5,-,TRBV6-5,TGTGCCAGCAGTTACGGACAGCACAGTCAGCCCCAGCATTTT,CASSYGQHSQPQHF
-,TRBJ2-3,TRBD2,TRBV7-2,TGTGCCAGCAGCTTACGCGGGGCTAGCGGGGGGGGTGGCACAGATACGCAGTATTTT,CASSLRGASGGGGTDTQYF
-,TRBJ2-2,-,TRBV6-5,TGTGCCAGCAGTTACCCGACCGGGGAGCTGTTTTTT,CASSYPTGELFF
-,TRBJ1-2,TRBD1,TRBV15,TGTGCCACCAGCAGAGGGGGAGCAGGGGGTGGTGGCTACACCTTC,CATSRGGAGGGGYTF
-,TRBJ2-5,-,TRBV7-2,TGTGCCAGCAGCCCCCGCATCGCTCACCAAGAGACCCAGTACTTC,CASSPRIAHQETQYF
once,TRBJ2-3,-,TRBV30,TGTGCCTGGAGTACCGGGGACTATACGCAGTATTTT,CAWSTGDYTQYF
-,TRBJ2-5,-,TRBV7-2,TGTGCCAGCAGCTCGAGCGGTCTAGCGCCAGAGACCCAGTACTTC,CASSSSGLAPETQYF
-,TRBJ2-7,-,TRBV7-8,TGTGCCAGCAGCTTAGTAGGGCTTTTAGCCTACGAGCAGTACTTC,CASSLVGLLAYEQYF